The 9 T cell receptor beta chains presented below share a single source sample, sequenced in a study of cytomegalovirus exposure and HLA in healthy donors. This PCR relied on a set of 60 Vbeta primers and 13 Jbeta primers. Clones were read by immunoSEQ multiplex PCR, and TCRdb kept only the in-frame ones, dropping some. The sample shows roughly 120,000 clones, around four fifths of them seen only once. The sequenced material came from PBMCs. These receptors were collected from a woman aged 40 to 50 in good health and CMV-seronegative.

The rearrangement joins TRBV4-2 to TRBJ2-3; a possible D gene is TRBD1 (6 bases). Germline loops: CDR1 LGHNA, CDR2 YNFKEQ. This CDR3 contains 17 residues. V was shortened by 4 bases and J by 2 bases, with 19 bases between the two germline ends. The CDR3 region has the DNA TGTGCCAGCAGCCGGCAAGGTGAGGGACACTCCACAGATACGCAGTATTTT. It encodes CASSRQGEGHSTDTQYF.

This clone has a handful of counts. The chain has TRBV10-3 and TRBJ1-6; the match to TRBD1 covers 8 bases. Germline-derived CDR1 and CDR2 are ENHRY and SYGVKD. The CDR3 covers 15 residues. The J segment lost 7 bases and the V segment lost 4 bases, leaving 6 bases of the junction unmatched. In nucleotides, the CDR3 is TGTGCCATCAGTGCCGACAGGGGCCGAAATTCACCCCTCCACTTT. The encoded protein is CAISADRGRNSPLHF.

The sample holds one count of this clone. The rearrangement links TRBV2 to TRBJ2-3; TRBD1 is a possible D gene (6 bases). Trimming shortened V by 6 bases and J by 2 bases, and 12 bases separated the two germline ends. Germline V lookup: CDR1 SNHLY, CDR2 FYNNEI. The CDR3 is made up of 14 amino acids. The CDR3 loop reads CASSPGAITDTQYF. As DNA, the CDR3 is TGTGCCAGCAGCCCAGGGGCGATCACAGATACGCAGTATTTT.

The chain's CDR3 is CASSLDRGHTEAFF. The CDR3 bases are TGTGCCAGCAGCTTGGACAGGGGACACACTGAAGCTTTCTTT. The J gene is TRBJ1-1, the V gene TRBV5-4, with 7 bases fitting TRBD1. CDR3 length equals 14 residues. After removal of 0 bases from V and 3 bases from J, the junction contained 2 bases not matched to a gene. Germline-derived CDR1 and CDR2 are SGHNT and YYREEE (reference sequence).

This clone was detected once. The same CDR3 also results from other DNA sequences found in this sample. This sequence joins TRBV29-1 and TRBJ1-1; weak D call: TRBD1 (5 bases). Germline loops: CDR1 SQVTM, CDR2 ANQGSEA. V lost 4 bases, J lost 4 bases, and 10 bases lay in between. CDR3 length equals 12 residues. The DNA of the CDR3 is TGCAGCGTTGGGGGGGGTGGCACTGAAGCTTTCTTT. Its protein product is CSVGGGGTEAFF. Together with reference TRBV29-1 and TRBJ1-1, the CDR3 gives the full variable domain: SAVISQKPSRDICQRGTSLTIQCQVDSQVTMMFWYRQQPGQSLTLIATANQGSEATYESGFVIDKFPISRPNLTFSTLTVSNMSPEDSSIYLCSVGGGGTEAFFGQGTRLTVV.

This clone appeared a few times. This chain uses TRBV7-9 with TRBJ2-5, with D possibly matching TRBD1 (6 bases). The germline V gene encodes CDR1 SEHNR and CDR2 FQNEAQ (reference sequence). V gave up 5 bases and J gave up 2 bases, with 15 bases separating them. This CDR3 contains 15 residues. The CDR3 reads CASSIGIGQQETQYF. In DNA, the CDR3 is TGTGCCAGCAGCATAGGAATTGGACAGCAAGAGACCCAGTACTTC.

The chain couples TRBV7-9 to TRBJ2-7, with D perhaps matching TRBD2 (6 bases). V lost 5 bases and J 0 bases, leaving 8 bases between the germline ends. Germline CDR1 SEHNR, CDR2 FQNEAQ (reference sequence). The CDR3 runs to 13 residues. The CDR3 region is CASSPGGSYEQYF. The DNA for the CDR3 is TGTGCCAGCAGCCCCGGGGGCTCCTACGAGCAGTACTTC.

The chain is built from TRBV5-1 and TRBJ1-3; 11 bases fit TRBD1. This CDR3 is built from 17 residues. J gave up 5 bases and V 2 bases, and 9 bases lay outside the gene matches. In germline, CDR1 is SGHRS, CDR2 YFSETQ. CDR3 sequence: CASSFGDRTGGRNTIYF. The CDR3 DNA sequence: TGCGCCAGCAGCTTCGGGGATCGGACAGGGGGCAGAAACACCATATATTTT.

This sequence joins TRBV5-1 and TRBJ2-2; 9 bases match TRBD1. V lost 6 bases to trimming and J lost 7 bases; unmatched junction nucleotides: 13. The CDR3 has 16 amino acids. Germline V gives CDR1 SGHRS, CDR2 YFSETQ. CDR3 in DNA: TGCGCCAGCATACAGGGGGCGCAGGGTCTCAGCGGGGAGCTGTTTTTT. Translation: CASIQGAQGLSGELFF. The full variable domain, its missing parts supplied by reference TRBV5-1 and TRBJ2-2, is KAGVTQTPRYLIKTRGQQVTLSCSPISGHRSVSWYQQTPGQGLQFLFEYFSETQRNKGNFPGRFSGRQFSNSRSEMNVSTLELGDSALYLCASIQGAQGLSGELFFGEGSRLTVL.